This T cell receptor (beta chain) came from a study of blood T cell repertoires in COVID-19 (dated by TCRdb to about 2020). About the full investigation: The collaborator samples originated in the United States, Italy and Spain and spanned the acute and convalescent phases of COVID-19. The material from the prospective study consisted of cDNA or gDNA derived from T cells, B-cell-depleted T cells, or PBMCs. Where available, HLA class I and class II types were taken from metadata supplied by the sample provider and were not determined by assay-based typing. Sample metadata almost always included a de-identified subject ID, COVID-19 status, age in years and sex. The repertoires were released in a freely available public database intended as a resource for research on the immune response to SARS-CoV-2. Samples came from the ongoing ImmuneRACE study (first 160 participants) plus 1,254 subjects from 6 global collaborators. The dataset comprised deeply sampled blood TCRbeta repertoires from subjects exposed to, actively infected with, or recovered from COVID-19. Points the paper makes about the study in general: How much clinical and demographic metadata was included differed by source and by participant, and the metadata was provided uncurated.

Via the germline V gene (reference sequence), CDR1 is GTSNPN and CDR2 SVGIG. Between the V and J ends, shortened by 2 bases and 2 bases respectively, the junction contains 7 bases. The CDR3, from cysteine to phenylalanine, totals 12 residues. The entry retains the CDR3 DNA only, 36 bases that are in frame from base 1. Collaborating institutions collected whole blood in K2EDTA tubes following their own protocols. For TCRbeta analysis, collaborators shipped samples in one of three forms: frozen whole blood, isolated PBMCs, or DNA extracted from either of those sample types. TCRbeta CDR3 regions were amplified from genomic DNA by means of the immunoSEQ Assay, a bias-controlled multiplex PCR. On the authors' methods: Nucleated cell counts per sample were estimated from amplification of reference gene primers within the assay. To quantify the absolute abundance of each unique TCRbeta CDR3 rearrangement, sequence reads were collapsed and filtered. For each sample, productive Simpson clonality was calculated as the square root of Simpson's diversity index over productive rearrangements. The table comes from immuneACCESS by way of TCRdb, which keeps in-frame sequences with V and J called. Part of the clones is missing from these tables; in studies checked, under half for an unresolved V gene and the rest for unknown reasons. That table furnishes V, J and clone size, whereas the DNA furnished D and trimming. The sample has about 260,000 clones on record, 80% to 90% of them singletons. In total, the top ten clones hold under 2.5% of the sample.

Regarding this clone: Its antigen has not been determined. Base qualities are not provided; no much larger clone lies one nucleotide away.

This TCR was recovered from a woman in her fifties or sixties with acute or convalescent COVID-19. Sequencing was done on a sample of peripheral blood. This chain is built from TRBV30 and TRBJ2-7; tentative D gene TRBD2, with 6 bases matching. The DNA reads TGTGCCTGGAGTCGGGGGACCTACGAGCAGTACTTC. Its amino acids are CAWSRGTYEQYF. Joined to the reference TRBV30 and TRBJ2-7 proteins, this CDR3 gives the full variable domain: SQTIHQWPATLVQPVGSPLSLECTVEGTSNPNLYWYRQAAGRGLQLLFYSVGIGQISSEVPQNLSASRPQDRQFILSSKKLLLSDSGFYLCAWSRGTYEQYFGPGTRLTVT.